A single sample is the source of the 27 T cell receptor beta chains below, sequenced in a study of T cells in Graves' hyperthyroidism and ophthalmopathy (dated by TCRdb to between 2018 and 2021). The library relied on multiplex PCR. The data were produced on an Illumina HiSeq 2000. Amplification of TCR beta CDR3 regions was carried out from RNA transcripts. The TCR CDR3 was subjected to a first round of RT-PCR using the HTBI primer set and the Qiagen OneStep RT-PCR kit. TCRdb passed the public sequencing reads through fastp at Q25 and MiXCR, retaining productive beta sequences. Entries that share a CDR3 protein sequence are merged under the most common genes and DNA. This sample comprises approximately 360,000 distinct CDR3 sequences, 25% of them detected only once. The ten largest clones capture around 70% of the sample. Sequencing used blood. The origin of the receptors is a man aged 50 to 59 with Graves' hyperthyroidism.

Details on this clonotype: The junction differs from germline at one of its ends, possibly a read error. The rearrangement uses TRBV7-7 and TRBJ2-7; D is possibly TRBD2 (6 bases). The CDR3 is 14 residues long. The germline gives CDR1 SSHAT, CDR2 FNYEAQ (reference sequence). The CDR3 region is CASSLEPGANEQYF. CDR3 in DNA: TGTGCTAGCAGCTTAGAACCGGGAGCTAACGAGCAGTACTTC.

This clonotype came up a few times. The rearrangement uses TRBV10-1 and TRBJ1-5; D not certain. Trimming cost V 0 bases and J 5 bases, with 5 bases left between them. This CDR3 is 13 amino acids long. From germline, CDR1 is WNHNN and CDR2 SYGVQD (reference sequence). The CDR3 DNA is TGCGCCAGCAGTGAGTCGCGGGATCAGCCCCAGCATTTT. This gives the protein CASSESRDQPQHF.

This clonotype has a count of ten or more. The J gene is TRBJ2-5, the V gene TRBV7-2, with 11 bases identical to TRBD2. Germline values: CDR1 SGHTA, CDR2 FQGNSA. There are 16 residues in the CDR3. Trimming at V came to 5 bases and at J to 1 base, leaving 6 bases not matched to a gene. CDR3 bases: TGTGCCAGCAGCCCACAGGGACTAGCGGTCCAAGAGACCCAGTACTTC. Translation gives CASSPQGLAVQETQYF. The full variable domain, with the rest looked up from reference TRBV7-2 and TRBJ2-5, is GAGVSQSPSNKVTEKGKDVELRCDPISGHTALYWYRQSLGQGLEFLIYFQGNSAPDKSGLPSDRFSAERTGGSVSTLTIQRTQQEDSAVYLCASSPQGLAVQETQYFGPGTRLLVL.

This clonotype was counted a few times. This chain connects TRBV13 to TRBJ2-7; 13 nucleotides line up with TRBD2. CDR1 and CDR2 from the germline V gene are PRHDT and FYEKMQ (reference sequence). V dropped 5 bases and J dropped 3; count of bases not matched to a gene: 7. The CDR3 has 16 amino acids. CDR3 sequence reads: CASSGTSGTVRYEQYF. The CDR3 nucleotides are TGTGCCAGCAGCGGGACTAGCGGGACGGTACGCTACGAGCAGTACTTC. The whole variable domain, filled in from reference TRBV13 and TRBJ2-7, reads AAGVIQSPRHLIKEKRETATLKCYPIPRHDTVYWYQQGPGQDPQFLISFYEKMQSDKGSIPDRFSAQQFSDYHSELNMSSLELGDSALYFCASSGTSGTVRYEQYFGPGTRLTVT.

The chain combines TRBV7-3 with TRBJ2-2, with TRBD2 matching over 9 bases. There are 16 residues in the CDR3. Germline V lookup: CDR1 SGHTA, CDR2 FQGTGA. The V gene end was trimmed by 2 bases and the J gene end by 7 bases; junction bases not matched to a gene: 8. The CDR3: CASSLQSSGTGGELFF. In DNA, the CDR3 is TGTGCCAGCAGCTTACAATCTAGCGGGACGGGCGGGGAGCTGTTTTTT.

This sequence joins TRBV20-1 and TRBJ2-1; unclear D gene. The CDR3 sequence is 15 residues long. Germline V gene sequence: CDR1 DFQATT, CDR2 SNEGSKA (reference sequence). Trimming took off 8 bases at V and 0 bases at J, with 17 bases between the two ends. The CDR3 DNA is TGCAGTCCACGAAGAGGCCCGAGCTCCTACAATGAGCAGTTCTTC. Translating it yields CSPRRGPSSYNEQFF.

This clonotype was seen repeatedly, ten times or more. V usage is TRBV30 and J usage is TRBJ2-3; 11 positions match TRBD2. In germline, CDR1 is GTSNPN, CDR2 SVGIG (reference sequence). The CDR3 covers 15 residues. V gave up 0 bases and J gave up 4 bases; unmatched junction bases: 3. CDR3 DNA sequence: TGTGCCTGGAGTGTAGGTAGCGGGAGGGCAGATACGCAGTATTTT. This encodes CAWSVGSGRADTQYF.

The CDR3 region is CAWSVPGREKLFF. In nucleotides, the CDR3 is TGTGCCTGGAGTGTACCGGGGCGTGAAAAACTGTTTTTT. The V call is TRBV30, the J call TRBJ1-4, with a possible D match to TRBD1 (5 bases). Germline V gene data show CDR1 as GTSNPN and CDR2 as SVGIG (reference sequence). The CDR3 loop spans 13 amino acids. The V and J ends lost 0 bases and 7 bases respectively, with 9 bases between them.

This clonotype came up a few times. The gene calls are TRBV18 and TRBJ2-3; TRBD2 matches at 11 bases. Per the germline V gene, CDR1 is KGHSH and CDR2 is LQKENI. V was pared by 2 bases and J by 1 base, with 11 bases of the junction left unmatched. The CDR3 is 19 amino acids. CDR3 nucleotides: TGTGCCAGCTCACCAAATTACATCGGGACTAGCGGCGGCACAGATACGCAGTATTTT. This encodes CASSPNYIGTSGGTDTQYF.

The CDR3 here is CASSGTSGTTDTQYF. The CDR3, as DNA: TGCGCCAGCAGTGGGACTAGCGGAACCACAGATACGCAGTATTTT. The genes are TRBV10-1 and TRBJ2-3; TRBD2 matches at 10 bases. V lost 4 bases to trimming and J lost 2 bases; unmatched junction nucleotides: 3. The germline gives CDR1 WNHNN, CDR2 SYGVQD (reference sequence). This CDR3 has 15 residues.

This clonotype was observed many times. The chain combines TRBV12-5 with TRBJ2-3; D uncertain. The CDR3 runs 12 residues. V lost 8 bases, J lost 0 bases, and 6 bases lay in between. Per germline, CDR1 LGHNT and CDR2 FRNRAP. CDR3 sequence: CASQWSTDTQYF. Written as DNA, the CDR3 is TGTGCTAGTCAATGGAGCACAGATACGCAGTATTTT.

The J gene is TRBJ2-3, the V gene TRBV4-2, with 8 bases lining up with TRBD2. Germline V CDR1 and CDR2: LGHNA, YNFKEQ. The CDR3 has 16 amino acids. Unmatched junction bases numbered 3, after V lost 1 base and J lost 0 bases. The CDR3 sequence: CASSQGGRTSTDTQYF. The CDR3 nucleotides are TGTGCCAGCAGCCAAGGCGGGAGGACTAGCACAGATACGCAGTATTTT.

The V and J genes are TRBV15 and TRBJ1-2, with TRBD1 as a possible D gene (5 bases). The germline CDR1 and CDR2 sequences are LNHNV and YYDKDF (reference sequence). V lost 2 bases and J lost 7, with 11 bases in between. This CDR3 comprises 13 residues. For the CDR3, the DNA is TGTGCCACCAGCAGACAGGGCTCCTCTGGCTACACCTTC. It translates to CATSRQGSSGYTF.

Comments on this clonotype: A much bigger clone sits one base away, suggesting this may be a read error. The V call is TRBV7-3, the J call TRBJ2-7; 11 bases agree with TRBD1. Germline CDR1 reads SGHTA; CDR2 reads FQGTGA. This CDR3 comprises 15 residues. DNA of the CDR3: TGTGCCAGCAGCTTAGCGGGACAGGGGGACTACAAGCAGTACTTC. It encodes CASSLAGQGDYKQYF.

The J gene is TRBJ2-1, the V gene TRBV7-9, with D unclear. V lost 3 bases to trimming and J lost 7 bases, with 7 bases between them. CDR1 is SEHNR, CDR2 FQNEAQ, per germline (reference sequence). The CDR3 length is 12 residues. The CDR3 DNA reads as TGTGCCAGCAGCTTGCTTGAAAATGAGCAGTTCTTC. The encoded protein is CASSLLENEQFF.

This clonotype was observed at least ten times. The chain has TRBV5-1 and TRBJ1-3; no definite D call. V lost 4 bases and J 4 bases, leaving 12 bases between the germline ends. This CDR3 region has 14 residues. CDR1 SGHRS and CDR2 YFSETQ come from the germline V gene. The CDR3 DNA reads TGCGCCAGCAGCCTAACGACACAGGGAAACACCATATATTTT. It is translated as CASSLTTQGNTIYF. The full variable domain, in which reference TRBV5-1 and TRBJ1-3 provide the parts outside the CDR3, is KAGVTQTPRYLIKTRGQQVTLSCSPISGHRSVSWYQQTPGQGLQFLFEYFSETQRNKGNFPGRFSGRQFSNSRSEMNVSTLELGDSALYLCASSLTTQGNTIYFGEGSWLTVV.

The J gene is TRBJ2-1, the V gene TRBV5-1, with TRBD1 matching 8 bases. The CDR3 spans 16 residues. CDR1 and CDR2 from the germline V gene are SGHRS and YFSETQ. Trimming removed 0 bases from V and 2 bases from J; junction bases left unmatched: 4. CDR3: CASSLVDRVTYNEQFF. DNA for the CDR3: TGCGCCAGCAGCTTGGTGGACAGGGTCACCTACAATGAGCAGTTCTTC.

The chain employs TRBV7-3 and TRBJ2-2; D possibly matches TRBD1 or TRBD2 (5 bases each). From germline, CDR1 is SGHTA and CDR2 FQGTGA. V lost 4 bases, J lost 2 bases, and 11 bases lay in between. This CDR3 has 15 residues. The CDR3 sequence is CASSSLGENTGELFF. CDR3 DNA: TGTGCCAGCAGCTCCCTGGGGGAAAACACCGGGGAGCTGTTTTTT.

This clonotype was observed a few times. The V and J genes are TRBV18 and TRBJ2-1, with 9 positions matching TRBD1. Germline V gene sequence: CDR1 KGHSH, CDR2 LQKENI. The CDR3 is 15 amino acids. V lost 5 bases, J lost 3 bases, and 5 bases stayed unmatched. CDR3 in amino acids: CASSSGQGFYNEQFF. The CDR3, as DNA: TGTGCCAGCTCATCGGGACAGGGTTTCTACAATGAGCAGTTCTTC.

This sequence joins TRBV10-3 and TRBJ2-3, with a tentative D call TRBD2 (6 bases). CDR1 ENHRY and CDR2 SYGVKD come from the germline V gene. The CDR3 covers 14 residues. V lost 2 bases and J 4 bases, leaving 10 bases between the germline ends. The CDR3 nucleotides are TGTGCCATCAGTGAGGGGCGGGGCCCAGATACGCAGTATTTT. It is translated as CAISEGRGPDTQYF.

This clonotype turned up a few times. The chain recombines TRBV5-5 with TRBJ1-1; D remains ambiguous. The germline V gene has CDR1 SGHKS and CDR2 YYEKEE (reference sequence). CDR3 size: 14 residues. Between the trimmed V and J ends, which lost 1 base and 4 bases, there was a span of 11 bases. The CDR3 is CASSLLPMGTEAFF. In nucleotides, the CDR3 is TGTGCCAGCAGCTTGTTGCCGATGGGCACTGAAGCTTTCTTT.

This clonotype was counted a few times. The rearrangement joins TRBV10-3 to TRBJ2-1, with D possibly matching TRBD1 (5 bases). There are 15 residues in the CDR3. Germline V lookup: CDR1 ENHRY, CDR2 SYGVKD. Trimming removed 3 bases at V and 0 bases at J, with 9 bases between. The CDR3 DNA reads TGTGCCATCAGTGAAGGGGTAAGCTCCTACAATGAGCAGTTCTTC. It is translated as CAISEGVSSYNEQFF.

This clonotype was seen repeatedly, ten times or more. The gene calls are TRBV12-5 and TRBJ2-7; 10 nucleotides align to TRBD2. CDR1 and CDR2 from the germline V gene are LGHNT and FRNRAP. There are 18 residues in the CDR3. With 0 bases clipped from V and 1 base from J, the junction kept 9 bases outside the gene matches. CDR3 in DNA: TGTGCTAGTGGTTTGGTGGTTGAAGCGGGAGGGCGATCCTACGAGCAGTACTTC. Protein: CASGLVVEAGGRSYEQYF.

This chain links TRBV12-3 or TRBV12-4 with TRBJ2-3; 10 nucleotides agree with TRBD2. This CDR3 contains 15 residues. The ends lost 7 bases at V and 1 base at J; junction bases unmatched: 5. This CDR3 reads CASNQLAGGTDTQYF. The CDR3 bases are TGTGCCAGCAACCAGCTAGCGGGGGGCACAGATACGCAGTATTTT.

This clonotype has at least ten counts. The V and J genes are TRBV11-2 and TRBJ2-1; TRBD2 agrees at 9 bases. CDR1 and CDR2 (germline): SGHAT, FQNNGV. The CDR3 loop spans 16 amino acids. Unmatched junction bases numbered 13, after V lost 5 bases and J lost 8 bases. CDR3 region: CASSLWGGRALYEQFF. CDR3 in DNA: TGTGCCAGCAGCCTATGGGGCGGGAGGGCACTTTATGAGCAGTTCTTC.

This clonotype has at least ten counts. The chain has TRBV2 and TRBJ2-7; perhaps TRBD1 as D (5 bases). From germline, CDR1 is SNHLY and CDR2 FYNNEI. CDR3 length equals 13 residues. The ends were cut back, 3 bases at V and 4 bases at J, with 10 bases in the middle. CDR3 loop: CASSEQGKYEQYF. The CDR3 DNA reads TGTGCCAGCAGTGAGCAGGGCAAATACGAGCAGTACTTC.

The CDR3 nucleotides read TGTGCCAGCAGTGAAGATTCCTGGGCTGGAACTGAAGCTTTCTTT. It specifies CASSEDSWAGTEAFF. The rearrangement links TRBV6-1 to TRBJ1-1; D not certain. In germline, CDR1 is MNHNS, CDR2 SASEGT. CDR3 length equals 15 residues. Trimming pared 1 base from V and 5 bases from J, leaving 14 bases between.